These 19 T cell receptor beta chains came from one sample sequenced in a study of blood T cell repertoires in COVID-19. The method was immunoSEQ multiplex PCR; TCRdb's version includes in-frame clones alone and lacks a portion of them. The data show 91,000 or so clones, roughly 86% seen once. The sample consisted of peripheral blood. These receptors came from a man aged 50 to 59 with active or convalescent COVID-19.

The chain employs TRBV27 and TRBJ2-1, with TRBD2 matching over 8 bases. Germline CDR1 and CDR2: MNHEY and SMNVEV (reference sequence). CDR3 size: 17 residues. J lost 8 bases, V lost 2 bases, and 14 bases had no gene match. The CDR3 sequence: CASSLQPGAGARDEQFF. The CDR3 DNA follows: TGTGCCAGCAGTTTACAGCCGGGAGCGGGGGCCAGGGATGAGCAGTTCTTC.

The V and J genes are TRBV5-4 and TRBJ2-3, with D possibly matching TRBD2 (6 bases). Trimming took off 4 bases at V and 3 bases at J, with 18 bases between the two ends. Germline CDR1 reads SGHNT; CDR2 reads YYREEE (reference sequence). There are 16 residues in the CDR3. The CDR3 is CASSLQMEGSTDTQYF. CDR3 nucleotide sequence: TGTGCCAGCAGCCTTCAGATGGAGGGGTCGACAGATACGCAGTATTTT.

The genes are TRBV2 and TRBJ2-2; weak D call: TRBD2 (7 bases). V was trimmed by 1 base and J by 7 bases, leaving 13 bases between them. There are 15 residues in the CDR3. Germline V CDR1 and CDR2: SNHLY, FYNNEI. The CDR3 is CASSEGGGAGGELFF. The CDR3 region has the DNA TGTGCCAGCAGTGAAGGCGGGGGCGCAGGCGGGGAGCTGTTTTTT.

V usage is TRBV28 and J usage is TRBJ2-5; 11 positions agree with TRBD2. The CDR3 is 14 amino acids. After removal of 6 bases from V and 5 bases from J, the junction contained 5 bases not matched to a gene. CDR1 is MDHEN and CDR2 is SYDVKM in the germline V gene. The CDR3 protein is CASSPLAGGETQYF. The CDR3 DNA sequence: TGTGCCAGCAGCCCGCTAGCGGGGGGTGAGACCCAGTACTTC.

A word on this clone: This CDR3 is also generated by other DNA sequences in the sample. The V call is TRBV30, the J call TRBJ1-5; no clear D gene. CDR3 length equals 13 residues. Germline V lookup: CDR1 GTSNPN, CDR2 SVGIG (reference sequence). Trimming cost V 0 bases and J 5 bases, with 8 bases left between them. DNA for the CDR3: TGTGCCTGGAGTGTAGCAGGTCATCAGCCCCAGCATTTT. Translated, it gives CAWSVAGHQPQHF. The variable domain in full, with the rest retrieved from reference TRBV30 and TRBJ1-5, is SQTIHQWPATLVQPVGSPLSLECTVEGTSNPNLYWYRQAAGRGLQLLFYSVGIGQISSEVPQNLSASRPQDRQFILSSKKLLLSDSGFYLCAWSVAGHQPQHFGDGTRLSIL.

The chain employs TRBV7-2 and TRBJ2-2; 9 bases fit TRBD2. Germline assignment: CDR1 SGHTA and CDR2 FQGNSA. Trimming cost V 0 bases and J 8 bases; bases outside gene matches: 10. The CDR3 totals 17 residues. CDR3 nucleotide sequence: TGTGCCAGCAGCTTAGCTATAGCGGGGGCCCCAGGAGGGGAGCTGTTTTTT. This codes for CASSLAIAGAPGGELFF. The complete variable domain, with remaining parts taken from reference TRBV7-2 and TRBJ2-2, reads GAGVSQSPSNKVTEKGKDVELRCDPISGHTALYWYRQSLGQGLEFLIYFQGNSAPDKSGLPSDRFSAERTGGSVSTLTIQRTQQEDSAVYLCASSLAIAGAPGGELFFGEGSRLTVL.

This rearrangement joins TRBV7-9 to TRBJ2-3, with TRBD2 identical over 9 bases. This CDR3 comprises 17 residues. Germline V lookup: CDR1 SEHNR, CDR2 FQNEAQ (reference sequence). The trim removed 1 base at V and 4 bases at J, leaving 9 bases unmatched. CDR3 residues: CASSLGASGEDSDTQYF. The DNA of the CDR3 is TGTGCCAGCAGCTTAGGGGCTAGCGGGGAAGACTCAGATACGCAGTATTTT.

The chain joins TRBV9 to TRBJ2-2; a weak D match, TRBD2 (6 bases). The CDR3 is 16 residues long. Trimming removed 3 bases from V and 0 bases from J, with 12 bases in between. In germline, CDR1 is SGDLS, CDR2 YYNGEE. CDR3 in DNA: TGTGCCAGCAGCGCCGGCGGGGTCCCGAACACCGGGGAGCTGTTTTTT. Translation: CASSAGGVPNTGELFF. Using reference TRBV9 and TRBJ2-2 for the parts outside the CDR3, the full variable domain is DSGVTQTPKHLITATGQRVTLRCSPRSGDLSVYWYQQSLDQGLQFLIQYYNGEERAKGNILERFSAQQFPDLHSELNLSSLELGDSALYFCASSAGGVPNTGELFFGEGSRLTVL.

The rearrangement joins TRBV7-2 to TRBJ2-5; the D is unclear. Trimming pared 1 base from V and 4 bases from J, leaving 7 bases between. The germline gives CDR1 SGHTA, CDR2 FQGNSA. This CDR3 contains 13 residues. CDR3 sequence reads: CASSLVGRETQYF. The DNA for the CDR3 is TGTGCCAGCAGCTTAGTCGGTAGAGAGACCCAGTACTTC.

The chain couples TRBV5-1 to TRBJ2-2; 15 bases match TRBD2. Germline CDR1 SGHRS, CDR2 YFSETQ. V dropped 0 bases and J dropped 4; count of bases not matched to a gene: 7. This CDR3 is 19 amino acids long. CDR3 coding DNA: TGCGCCAGCAGCTTGGCCAGGACTAGCGGGGGGGACAGCACCGGGGAGCTGTTTTTT. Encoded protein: CASSLARTSGGDSTGELFF.

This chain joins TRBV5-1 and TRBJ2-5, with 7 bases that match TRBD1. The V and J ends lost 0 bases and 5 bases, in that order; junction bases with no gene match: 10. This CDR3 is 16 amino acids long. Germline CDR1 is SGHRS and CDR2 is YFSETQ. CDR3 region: CASSLEAEGGGETQYF. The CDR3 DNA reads TGCGCCAGCAGCTTGGAGGCAGAAGGGGGCGGGGAGACCCAGTACTTC.

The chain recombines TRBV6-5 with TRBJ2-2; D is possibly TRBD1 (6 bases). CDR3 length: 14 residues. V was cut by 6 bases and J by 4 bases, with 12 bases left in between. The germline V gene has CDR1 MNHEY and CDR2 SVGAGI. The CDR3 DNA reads TGTGCCAGCAGCGCGGACAGAAGCACCGGGGAGCTGTTTTTT. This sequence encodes CASSADRSTGELFF.

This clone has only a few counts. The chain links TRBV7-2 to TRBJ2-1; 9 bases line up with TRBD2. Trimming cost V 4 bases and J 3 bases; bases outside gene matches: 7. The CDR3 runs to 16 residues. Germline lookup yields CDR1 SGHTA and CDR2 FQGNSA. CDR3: CASSYPTSGGYNEQFF. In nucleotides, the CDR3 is TGTGCCAGCAGCTATCCGACTAGCGGCGGCTACAATGAGCAGTTCTTC.

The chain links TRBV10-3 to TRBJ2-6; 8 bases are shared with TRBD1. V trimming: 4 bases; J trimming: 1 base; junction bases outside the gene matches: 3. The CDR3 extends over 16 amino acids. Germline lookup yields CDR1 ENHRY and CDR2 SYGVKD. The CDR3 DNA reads TGTGCCATCAGTGCTCGGACAGGGTCTGGGGCCAACGTCCTGACTTTC. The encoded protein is CAISARTGSGANVLTF.

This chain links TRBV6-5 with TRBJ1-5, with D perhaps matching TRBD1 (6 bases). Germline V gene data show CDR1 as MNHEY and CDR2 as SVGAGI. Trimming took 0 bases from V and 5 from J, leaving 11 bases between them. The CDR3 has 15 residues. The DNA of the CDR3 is TGTGCCAGCAGTTACTCAGGGGCAGGGGATCAGCCCCAGCATTTT. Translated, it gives CASSYSGAGDQPQHF.

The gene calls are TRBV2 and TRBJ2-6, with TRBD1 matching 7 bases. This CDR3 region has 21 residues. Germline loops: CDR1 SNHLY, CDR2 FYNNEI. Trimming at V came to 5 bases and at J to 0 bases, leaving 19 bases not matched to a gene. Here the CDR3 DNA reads TGTGCCAGCAGTCCTCGGCTTATAGAAAGGGGGCTCCCCTCTGGGGCCAACGTCCTGACTTTC. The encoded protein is CASSPRLIERGLPSGANVLTF. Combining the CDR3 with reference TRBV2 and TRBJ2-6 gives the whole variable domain EPEVTQTPSHQVTQMGQEVILRCVPISNHLYFYWYRQILGQKVEFLVSFYNNEISEKSEIFDDQFSVERPDGSNFTLKIRSTKLEDSAMYFCASSPRLIERGLPSGANVLTFGAGSRLTVL.

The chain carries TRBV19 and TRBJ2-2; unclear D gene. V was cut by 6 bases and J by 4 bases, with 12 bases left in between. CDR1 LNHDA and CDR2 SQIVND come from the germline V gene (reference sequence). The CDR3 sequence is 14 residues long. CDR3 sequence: CASRLEVGTGELFF. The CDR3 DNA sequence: TGTGCCAGTAGGCTTGAGGTGGGCACCGGGGAGCTGTTTTTT.

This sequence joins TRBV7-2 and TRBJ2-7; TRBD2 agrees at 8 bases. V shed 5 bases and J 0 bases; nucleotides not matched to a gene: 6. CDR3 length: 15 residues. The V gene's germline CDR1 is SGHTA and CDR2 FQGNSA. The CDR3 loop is CASSRGSGSSYEQYF. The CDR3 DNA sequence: TGTGCCAGCAGCCGGGGAAGCGGGAGCTCCTACGAGCAGTACTTC.

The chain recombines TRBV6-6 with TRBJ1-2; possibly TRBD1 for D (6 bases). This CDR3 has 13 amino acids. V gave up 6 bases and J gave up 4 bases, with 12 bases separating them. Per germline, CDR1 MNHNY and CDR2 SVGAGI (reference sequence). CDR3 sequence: CASSPGTPYGYTF. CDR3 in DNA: TGTGCCAGCAGCCCCGGGACACCCTATGGCTACACCTTC.